These 5 T cell receptor beta chains were sequenced from one sample in a study of regulatory T cells. Study-wide results and limits: In CD3G-deficient patients, conventional CD4+ T cells were enriched for hydrophobic CDR3 residues at positions 6 and 7.

Their specific antigens are unknown. Primers: 52 TRBV forward and 13 TRBJ reverse. Generated by immunoSEQ multiplex PCR, the TCRdb table keeps only in-frame clones and is missing some. The sample has about 17,000 clones, 84% seen once; the top ten hold about 8%. The sample comprised conventional CD4+ T cells sorted from blood. Receptors were obtained from a person aged 30-39 years with CD3G deficiency.

The V gene is TRBV5-1, the J gene TRBJ2-7; TRBD1 aligns across 7 bases. The CDR3 covers 15 residues. The germline CDR1 and CDR2 sequences are SGHRS and YFSETQ. V lost 0 bases and J lost 2; bases outside the gene matches: 5. This CDR3 is CASSLDVTGPYEQYF. The CDR3 DNA is TGCGCCAGCAGCTTGGATGTGACAGGGCCCTACGAGCAGTACTTC.

The gene calls are TRBV18 and TRBJ2-2, with D tentatively TRBD1 or TRBD2 (5 bases each). CDR3 length equals 12 residues. V was cut by 5 bases and J by 9 bases, with 10 bases left in between. Germline CDR1 KGHSH, CDR2 LQKENI. CDR3 region: CASSGTERELFF. DNA of the CDR3: TGTGCCAGCTCAGGGACGGAGCGGGAGCTGTTTTTT.

The genes are TRBV14 and TRBJ1-1; D gene unclear. The CDR3 is 11 residues long. CDR1 is SGHDN and CDR2 is FVKESK in the germline V gene. Between the trimmed V and J ends, which lost 1 base and 12 bases, there was a span of 9 bases. This chain's CDR3 is CASSQGVSSFF. CDR3 in DNA: TGTGCCAGCAGCCAAGGGGTTAGCTCTTTCTTT.

This clone was found once. The chain combines TRBV28 with TRBJ2-7, with 9 bases identical to TRBD1. In germline, CDR1 is MDHEN, CDR2 SYDVKM. The V segment lost 6 bases and the J segment 6 bases; nucleotides outside the gene matches: 3. The CDR3 has 12 residues. This chain's CDR3 is CASRGQGREQYF. For the CDR3, the DNA is TGTGCCAGCAGGGGACAGGGTCGCGAGCAGTACTTC.

This clone was observed a handful of times. This chain links TRBV28 with TRBJ1-2; TRBD1 aligns across 7 bases. CDR1 is MDHEN and CDR2 is SYDVKM in the germline V gene. The CDR3 is made up of 13 amino acids. Trimming removed 10 bases from V and 0 bases from J; junction bases left unmatched: 5. The CDR3 region has the DNA TGTGCCACAACAGGGGACACTAACTATGGCTACACCTTC. Protein product: CATTGDTNYGYTF.